This T cell receptor (beta chain) emerged from a study of human T cells and chemical hapten exposure. Study conclusions and caveats: Versus controls, expanded TCRs had significantly more large CDR3 similarity clusters. Among TCRs, those above 1 in 1000 frequency were unaffected by DPC sensitization.

The time point is: patch test 1, 2 weeks after DPC sensitization. Treatment specified: therapeutic diphenylcyclopropenone sensitization with weekly scalp DPC. Researchers extracted total RNA from unfractionated whole blood. CDR1 is SGHVS, CDR2 FQNEAQ, per germline. Between the trimmed V and J ends, which lost 1 base and 5 bases, there was a span of 11 bases. This CDR3 contains 14 residues. During construction of the library, unique molecular identifiers were attached to individual cDNA molecules for quantitative, reproducible TCR counting. Using its own MiXCR run on the RACE reads, TCRdb lists one record per CDR3 protein. The sample holds around 57,000 distinct CDR3 sequences, roughly 9.6% seen once. This clonotype has a handful of counts. Its antigen remains unknown.

The chain combines TRBV7-8 with TRBJ1-2, with a weak D call TRBD1 (5 bases). This receptor was identified in a woman in her 40s with alopecia areata. Some clones in this sample may be carry-over from other donors' samples. The sequencing used whole blood, collected in connection with sensitization to the hapten diphenylcyclopropenone (DPC). The CDR3 sequence is CASSLVRDRYGYTF. The CDR3 DNA sequence: TGTGCCAGCAGCTTAGTCAGGGATAGATATGGCTACACCTTC.